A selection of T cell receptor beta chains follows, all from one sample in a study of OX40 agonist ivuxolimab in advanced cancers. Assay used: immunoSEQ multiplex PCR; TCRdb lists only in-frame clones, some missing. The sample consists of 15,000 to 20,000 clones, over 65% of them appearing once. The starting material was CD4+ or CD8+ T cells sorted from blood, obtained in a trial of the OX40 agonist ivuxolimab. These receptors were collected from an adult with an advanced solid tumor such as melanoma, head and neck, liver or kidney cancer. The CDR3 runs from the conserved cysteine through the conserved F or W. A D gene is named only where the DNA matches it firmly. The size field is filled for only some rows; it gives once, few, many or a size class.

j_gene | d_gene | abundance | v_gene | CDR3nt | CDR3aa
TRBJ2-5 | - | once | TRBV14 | TGTGCCAGCAGCCAAGACGGATTGAGGCAGTACTTC | CASSQDGLRQYF
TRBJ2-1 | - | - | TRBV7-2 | TGTGCCAGCAGCTTAGCCCAGTCTCGTCATTACAATGAGCAGTTCTTC | CASSLAQSRHYNEQFF
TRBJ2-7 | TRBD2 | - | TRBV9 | TGTGCCAGCAGCGCGAGCGGGAGGGCCTACGAGCAGTACTTC | CASSASGRAYEQYF
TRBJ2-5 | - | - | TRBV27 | TGTGCCAGCAGTTCCACGACGGGAAGAGGGTACCAAGAGACCCAGTACTTC | CASSSTTGRGYQETQYF
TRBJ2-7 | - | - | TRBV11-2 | TGTGCCAGCAGCTTAGCCGACGGAATCTACGAGCAGTACTTC | CASSLADGIYEQYF
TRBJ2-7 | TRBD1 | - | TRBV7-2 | TGTGCCAGCGGGACAGAAGCCTACGAGCAGTACTTC | CASGTEAYEQYF
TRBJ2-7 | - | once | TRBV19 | TGTGCCAGTAGTCCCGGGACTTTCAGCGTCTACGAGCAGTACTTC | CASSPGTFSVYEQYF
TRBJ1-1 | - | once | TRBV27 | TGTGCCAGCAGTGAACAGGGCGGGGCCGTGGTCGTGAACACTGAAGCTTTCTTT | CASSEQGGAVVVNTEAFF
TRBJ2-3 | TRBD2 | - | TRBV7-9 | TGTGCCAGCAGCCGGGGGGGGACAGATACGCAGTATTTT | CASSRGGTDTQYF
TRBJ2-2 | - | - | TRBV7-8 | TGTGCCAGCAGCCTTCGCGCAGGTTTGTCCGGGGAGCTGTTTTTT | CASSLRAGLSGELFF
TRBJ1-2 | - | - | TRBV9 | TGTGCCAGCAGCGTAGATCTGGGGGCAGGCAGTGGCTACACCTTC | CASSVDLGAGSGYTF
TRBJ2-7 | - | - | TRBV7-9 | TGTGCCAGCAGCTCAGGGGGAGGGAGGGACCTATACGAGCAGTACTTC | CASSSGGGRDLYEQYF
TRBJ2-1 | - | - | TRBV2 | TGTGCCAGCAGTGAAGAGTACAATGAGCAGTTCTTC | CASSEEYNEQFF
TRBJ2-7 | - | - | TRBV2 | TGTGCCAGCAGGGAGACACCAGCGCCTAACGAGCAGTACTTC | CASRETPAPNEQYF
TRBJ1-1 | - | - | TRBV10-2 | TGCGCCAGCAGCTTAATGCTTACATACAATCCAAACACTGAAGCTTTCTTT | CASSLMLTYNPNTEAFF
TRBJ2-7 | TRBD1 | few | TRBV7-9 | TGTGCCAGCAGCTTAGTGGACAGGGGGAAGTACTTC | CASSLVDRGKYF
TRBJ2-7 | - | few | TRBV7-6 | TGTGCCAGCAGCTTAGCGTTCGGCGACGAGCAGTACTTC | CASSLAFGDEQYF
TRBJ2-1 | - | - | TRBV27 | TGTGCCAGCAGTTTGGGGAGCTGGACCTACAATGAGCAGTTCTTC | CASSLGSWTYNEQFF
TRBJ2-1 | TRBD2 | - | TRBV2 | TGTGCCAGTCAAACTAGCGGCTCCTACAATGAGCAGTTCTTC | CASQTSGSYNEQFF
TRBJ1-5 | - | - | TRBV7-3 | TGTGCCAGCAGCTTAGGTGTAGTTGCCTCTCTTCCGTGGCAGCCCCAGCATTTT | CASSLGVVASLPWQPQHF
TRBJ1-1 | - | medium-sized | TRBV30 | TGTGCCTGGAGTTCCGGGCAGGGAGTGCTGGAAGCTTTCTTT | CAWSSGQGVLEAFF
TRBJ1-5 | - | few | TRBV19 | TGTGCCAGTAGTATTGAGGCAGGGCAACAGCCCCAGCATTTT | CASSIEAGQQPQHF
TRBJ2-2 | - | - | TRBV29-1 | TGCAGCGTTGACGACAGAATAAACACCGGGGAGCTGTTTTTT | CSVDDRINTGELFF
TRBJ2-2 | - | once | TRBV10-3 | TGTGCCATCAGTGAGGGGGCGAACACCGGGGAGCTGTTTTTT | CAISEGANTGELFF
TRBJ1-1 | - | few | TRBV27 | TGTGCCAGCAGTTCCGCCGGCCTGTCTGAAGCTTTCTTT | CASSSAGLSEAFF
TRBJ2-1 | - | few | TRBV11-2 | TGTGCCAGCAGCTTAGAAGGGAGGACGTTCTTC | CASSLEGRTFF
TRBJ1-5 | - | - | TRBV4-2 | TGTGCCAGCAGCTTAGGAACAGGAAGCAATCAGCCCCAGCATTTT | CASSLGTGSNQPQHF
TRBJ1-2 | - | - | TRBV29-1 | TGCAGCGTTGAATGGCGGGCGGAGCGGGAAGGTGGCTACACCTTC | CSVEWRAEREGGYTF
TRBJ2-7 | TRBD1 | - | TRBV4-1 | TGCGCCAGCAGTTTTCAACAGGGGGTCTCCTACGAGCAGTACTTC | CASSFQQGVSYEQYF
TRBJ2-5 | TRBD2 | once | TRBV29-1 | TGCAGCGCTGAAGCGGGGTATGAGACCCAGTACTTC | CSAEAGYETQYF
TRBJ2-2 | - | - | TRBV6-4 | TGTGCCAGCAGTGAAGTGGAGGCCGGGGAGCTGTTTTTT | CASSEVEAGELFF
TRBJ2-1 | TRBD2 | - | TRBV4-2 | TGTGCCAGCAGCCCCTTTGCGGGACTAGCTAACAATGAGCAGTTCTTC | CASSPFAGLANNEQFF
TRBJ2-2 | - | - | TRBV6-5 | TGTGCCAGCACCTATCGGCCGGGGAACACCGGGGAGCTGTTTTTT | CASTYRPGNTGELFF
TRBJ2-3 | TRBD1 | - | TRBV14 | TGTGCCAGCAGCATAACGGGACAGGCTGTGACGAATACGCAGTATTTT | CASSITGQAVTNTQYF
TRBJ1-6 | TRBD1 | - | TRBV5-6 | TGTGCCAGCAGCTTTGGGACAGGGTTTTCACCCCTCCACTTT | CASSFGTGFSPLHF
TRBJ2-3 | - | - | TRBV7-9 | TGTGCCAGCAGCCACCAGGGAGATGGGGGCACAGATACGCAGTATTTT | CASSHQGDGGTDTQYF
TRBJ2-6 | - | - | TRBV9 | TGTGCCAGCAGCGTAGTGGGGGACTCCGGGGCCAACGTCCTGACTTTC | CASSVVGDSGANVLTF
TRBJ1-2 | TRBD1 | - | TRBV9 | TGTGCCAGCAGCGACGCCGGGACAGGGGCTATCTATGGCTACACCTTC | CASSDAGTGAIYGYTF
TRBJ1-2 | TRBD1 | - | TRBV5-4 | TGTGCCAGCAGCTTGGTAGGGCAGGGGGCCCTAGGCTACACCTTC | CASSLVGQGALGYTF
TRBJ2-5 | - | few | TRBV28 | TGTGCCAGCGGGGAAAACCAAGAGACCCAGTACTTC | CASGENQETQYF
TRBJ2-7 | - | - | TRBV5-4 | TGTGCCAGCAGCTTGTATCCAGATCCTAGGTCCTACGAGCAGTACTTC | CASSLYPDPRSYEQYF
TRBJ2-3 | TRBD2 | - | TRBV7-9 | TGTGCCAGCAGGGGGACTAGCGGGAGTCGACCAGATACGCAGTATTTT | CASRGTSGSRPDTQYF
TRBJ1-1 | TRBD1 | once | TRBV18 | TGTGCCAGCTCAAGTCCCGCGACAGGGGTCACTGAAGCTTTCTTT | CASSSPATGVTEAFF
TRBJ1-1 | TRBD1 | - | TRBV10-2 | TGCGCCAGCAGTGAGCGCCCGGACAGGGGAGAGAGTGAAGCTTTCTTT | CASSERPDRGESEAFF
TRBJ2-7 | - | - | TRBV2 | TGTGCCAGCAGGGACAAACTAGGATCCTACGAGCAGTACTTC | CASRDKLGSYEQYF
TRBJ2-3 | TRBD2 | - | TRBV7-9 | TGTGCCAGCACCCCCACAGGGACTAGCGGGAAAGATACGCAGTATTTT | CASTPTGTSGKDTQYF
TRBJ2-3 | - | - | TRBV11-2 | TGTGCCAGCAGCTCAGAGGCTAGTCCCAACCAGGAAGACACAGATACGCAGTATTTT | CASSSEASPNQEDTDTQYF
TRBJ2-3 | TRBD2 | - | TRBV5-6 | TGTGCCAGCAGCTTGTTCCGCAGCGGGAGATTCACAGATACGCAGTATTTT | CASSLFRSGRFTDTQYF
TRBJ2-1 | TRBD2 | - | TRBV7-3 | TGTGCCAGCAGCTTAAGTGTCACTAGCGGGAGCTCCTACAATGAGCAGTTCTTC | CASSLSVTSGSSYNEQFF
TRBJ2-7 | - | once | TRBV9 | TGTGCCAGCAGCGGAGGGGTTATGGACGAGCAGTACTTC | CASSGGVMDEQYF
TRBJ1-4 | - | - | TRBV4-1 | TGCGCCAGCAGCCTCTCACTTCAGATTAATGAAAAACTGTTTTTT | CASSLSLQINEKLFF
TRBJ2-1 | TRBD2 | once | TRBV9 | TGTGCCAGCGGGGAACCGACTAGCGGCATCTCCCCGGCGAATGAGCAGTTCTTC | CASGEPTSGISPANEQFF
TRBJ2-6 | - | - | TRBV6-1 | TGTGCCAGCAGTGAAGCGGCAGGGCAAAGCTCTGGGGCCAACGTCCTGACTTTC | CASSEAAGQSSGANVLTF
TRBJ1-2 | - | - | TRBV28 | TGTGCCAGCACCCCCCGGGGGAACTATGGCTACACCTTC | CASTPRGNYGYTF
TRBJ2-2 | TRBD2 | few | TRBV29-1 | TGCAGCGTTGACCCGCGGGAGGGTAGCACCGGGGAGCTGTTTTTT | CSVDPREGSTGELFF
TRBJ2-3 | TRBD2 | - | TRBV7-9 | TGTGCCAGCAGCTTAGCCTCGGGGGGAACAGATACGCAGTATTTT | CASSLASGGTDTQYF
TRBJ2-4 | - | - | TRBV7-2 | TGTGCCAGCAGCTCCCCTCCCCGGGGTCAGTACTTC | CASSSPPRGQYF
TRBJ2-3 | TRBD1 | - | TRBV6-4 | TGTGCCAGCAGTGCCCACTCGGCCCCCGGGACAGGGGGTTCAGATACGCAGTATTTT | CASSAHSAPGTGGSDTQYF
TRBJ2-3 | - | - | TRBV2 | TGTGCCAGCAGTGAATATCGGGCTACGCAGTATTTT | CASSEYRATQYF
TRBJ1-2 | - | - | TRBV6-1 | TGTGCCAGTGAATCTCGGGGGATCGATGGCTACACCTTC | CASESRGIDGYTF